Shown below are 13 T cell receptor beta chains from a single sample sequenced in a study of blood T cell repertoires in COVID-19. Profiled with immunoSEQ multiplex PCR; TCRdb holds only in-frame clones, not every one. Among fewer than 250,000 clones listed, around four fifths were seen once. Sequencing was performed on peripheral blood. The receptors derive from a woman aged 50 to 65 with acute or convalescent COVID-19.

The chain joins TRBV6-1 to TRBJ1-1; the D is unclear. Germline V gene sequence: CDR1 MNHNS, CDR2 SASEGT. Trimming removed 2 bases at V and 1 base at J, with 8 bases between. The CDR3 length is 14 residues. CDR3 DNA sequence: TGTGCCAGCAGTGAACGCAGAAGGAACACTGAAGCTTTCTTT. Amino acid sequence: CASSERRRNTEAFF.

V usage is TRBV5-1 and J usage is TRBJ2-5; possible D gene TRBD2, 5 bases. The germline CDR1 and CDR2 sequences are SGHRS and YFSETQ. V gave up 4 bases and J gave up 2 bases, with 21 bases separating them. This CDR3 has 17 residues. The CDR3 region is CASSRATGSVGQETQYF. DNA of the CDR3: TGCGCCAGCAGCCGCGCCACTGGTAGCGTAGGTCAAGAGACCCAGTACTTC.

The chain has TRBV19 and TRBJ2-7; 8 bases are a match to TRBD2. The length of the CDR3 is 15 residues. Germline loops: CDR1 LNHDA, CDR2 SQIVND (reference sequence). Germline trimming cut 1 base from V and 0 bases from J; bases unmatched to any gene: 2. CDR3 DNA sequence: TGTGCCAGTAGTATAGGACTAGCGCGCTCCTACGAGCAGTACTTC. It translates to CASSIGLARSYEQYF.

The chain is built from TRBV15 and TRBJ2-7; perhaps TRBD2 as D (6 bases). The V end was cut by 0 bases, the J end by 5 bases, with 23 bases between. The CDR3 covers 18 residues. Germline V gene sequence: CDR1 LNHNV, CDR2 YYDKDF (reference sequence). CDR3: CATSRDERREQQPHEQYF. The DNA of the CDR3 is TGTGCCACCAGCAGAGATGAAAGGAGGGAACAACAACCGCACGAGCAGTACTTC.

The V call is TRBV2, the J call TRBJ2-1, with D hard to call. Germline V gene data show CDR1 as SNHLY and CDR2 as FYNNEI. The CDR3 has 13 amino acids. Trimming took 7 bases from V and 7 from J, leaving 14 bases between them. CDR3 sequence (DNA): TGTGCCAGCACAAAGAGGCTTATGAATGAGCAGTTCTTC. It specifies CASTKRLMNEQFF.

This clone was picked up one time. V and J are TRBV5-1 and TRBJ2-3, with TRBD2 matching over 14 bases. From germline, CDR1 is SGHRS and CDR2 YFSETQ. The V segment lost 4 bases and the J segment 4 bases; nucleotides outside the gene matches: 5. The CDR3 is 16 amino acids. Written as DNA, the CDR3 is TGCGCCAGCAGCCGAGGGACTAGCGGGAGCTCAGATACGCAGTATTTT. Its protein is CASSRGTSGSSDTQYF.

This clone appeared once. The rearrangement uses TRBV19 and TRBJ2-3, with D tentatively TRBD2 (5 bases). Germline CDR1 and CDR2: LNHDA and SQIVND (reference sequence). Trimming stripped 6 bases from V and 6 bases from J, with 22 bases between. CDR3 size: 16 residues. The CDR3 loop is CASRAGAAPAGDTQYF. The CDR3 coding sequence is TGTGCCAGTAGGGCGGGCGCAGCGCCAGCCGGGGATACGCAGTATTTT.

V is TRBV10-3 and J is TRBJ2-7; 7 bases line up with TRBD1. After removal of 6 bases from V and 1 base from J, the junction contained 12 bases not matched to a gene. This CDR3 has 16 amino acids. Germline lookup yields CDR1 ENHRY and CDR2 SYGVKD. CDR3 loop: CAIREGDGRGSYEQYF. Written as DNA, the CDR3 is TGTGCCATCAGAGAAGGGGACGGCAGGGGGTCCTACGAGCAGTACTTC.

This chain uses TRBV9 with TRBJ2-3; D unresolved. Germline-derived CDR1 and CDR2 are SGDLS and YYNGEE. The CDR3 loop spans 15 amino acids. V was trimmed by 4 bases and J by 4 bases, leaving 16 bases between them. In DNA form, the CDR3 reads TGTGCCAGCAGCCCAGGATGGGCACACGCAGATACGCAGTATTTT. Translation gives CASSPGWAHADTQYF.

V gene TRBV21-1 combines with J gene TRBJ2-7; TRBD2 is the table's D call and was not checked against the DNA. TRBV21-1 counts as a pseudogene. The CDR3 loop spans 16 amino acids. DNA for the CDR3: TGTGCCAGCAGCAAACGAGGACTAGCGGGATCCTACGAGCAGTACTTC. It yields the protein CASSKRGLAGSYEQYF.

The chain is built from TRBV5-1 and TRBJ2-5; D not certain. CDR3 length: 13 residues. The V end lost 1 base, the J end lost 5 bases, and 9 bases lay between the germline ends. CDR1 is SGHRS, CDR2 YFSETQ, per germline. DNA for the CDR3: TGCGCCAGCAGCTTGAGTCAGGCGGAGACCCAGTACTTC. It is translated as CASSLSQAETQYF.

The chain links TRBV6-5 to TRBJ2-1; 11 bases are a match to TRBD2. Germline assignment: CDR1 MNHEY and CDR2 SVGAGI. The V and J ends lost 5 bases and 5 bases, in that order; junction bases with no gene match: 5. The CDR3 sequence is 15 residues long. The DNA of the CDR3 is TGTGCCAGCAGTCGCCCGGGACTAGCGGACAATGAGCAGTTCTTC. Translation: CASSRPGLADNEQFF.

This clone has just a few counts. This chain joins TRBV4-1 and TRBJ2-1; 8 positions match TRBD1. V shed 0 bases, J shed 1 base, and the junction held 2 bases outside the gene matches. In germline, CDR1 is MGHRA, CDR2 YSYEKL. The CDR3 covers 16 residues. The CDR3 sequence: CASSQERTGSYNEQFF. CDR3 coding DNA: TGCGCCAGCAGCCAAGAGAGGACAGGGTCCTACAATGAGCAGTTCTTC.